The next 30 T cell receptor beta chains were all read from a single sample in a study of cytomegalovirus exposure and HLA in healthy donors. The table came from immunoSEQ multiplex PCR; TCRdb's copy has only in-frame clones and leaves some out. This table holds about 110,000 clones, around 90% found once. Sequencing was performed on PBMCs. These receptors all come from a woman aged 18 to 35 in good health and CMV-seropositive.

This clone was recorded once. The genes are TRBV5-1 and TRBJ1-3; TRBD1 matches at 9 bases. This CDR3 comprises 16 residues. After removal of 0 bases from V and 1 base from J, the junction contained 2 bases not matched to a gene. The germline V gene has CDR1 SGHRS and CDR2 YFSETQ. CDR3 sequence reads: CASSLAGTGSGNTIYF. In DNA, the CDR3 is TGCGCCAGCAGCTTGGCCGGGACAGGGTCTGGAAACACCATATATTTT.

The CDR3 bases are TGTGCCAGCAGCCCCGGACAGGGCTACGAGCAGTACGTC. It encodes CASSPGQGYEQYV. The gene calls are TRBV13 and TRBJ2-7; 8 nucleotides align to TRBD1. The CDR3 is 13 amino acids. V lost 5 bases and J lost 3; bases outside the gene matches: 3. Looked up from germline, CDR1 is PRHDT and CDR2 is FYEKMQ (reference sequence).

The CDR3 DNA is TGTGCCAGCAGTTTCGGACTAGCGGGCGTACTTCATCAAGAGACCCAGTACTTC. Residues: CASSFGLAGVLHQETQYF. The chain recombines TRBV28 with TRBJ2-5, with 11 bases fitting TRBD2. V lost 3 bases to trimming and J lost 2 bases; unmatched junction nucleotides: 11. Germline V lookup: CDR1 MDHEN, CDR2 SYDVKM. The CDR3 covers 18 residues.

The chain joins TRBV6-5 to TRBJ1-1; D is undetermined. V gave up 2 bases and J gave up 3 bases, with 16 bases separating them. The CDR3 runs to 16 residues. CDR1 and CDR2 (germline): MNHEY, SVGAGI. The CDR3 sequence: CASSYVSRGKDTEAFF. Written as DNA, the CDR3 is TGTGCCAGCAGTTACGTAAGCCGAGGTAAGGACACTGAAGCTTTCTTT.

The rearrangement joins TRBV27 to TRBJ1-5; no definite D call. From germline, CDR1 is MNHEY and CDR2 SMNVEV (reference sequence). Trimming cost V 0 bases and J 0 bases, with 15 bases left between them. The CDR3 totals 18 residues. CDR3 coding DNA: TGTGCCAGCAGTTTATCCCCGCGAGGCTCTTATAGCAATCAGCCCCAGCATTTT. As protein: CASSLSPRGSYSNQPQHF.

This rearrangement joins TRBV27 to TRBJ1-2; D not certain. Germline V lookup: CDR1 MNHEY, CDR2 SMNVEV (reference sequence). This CDR3 is built from 13 residues. V was trimmed by 2 bases and J by 8 bases, leaving 12 bases between them. The CDR3 region is CASSLRLGRGYTF. CDR3 bases: TGTGCCAGCAGTTTAAGGCTCGGGAGGGGCTACACCTTC.

The V and J genes are TRBV5-8 and TRBJ2-1, with D possibly matching TRBD2 (5 bases). V lost 1 base and J lost 2, with 7 bases in between. Germline CDR1 SGHTS, CDR2 YDEGEE. The CDR3 is 14 amino acids. This CDR3 reads CASSLIGAYNEQFF. The DNA of the CDR3 is TGTGCCAGCAGCTTGATCGGGGCCTACAATGAGCAGTTCTTC.

V is TRBV11-1 and J is TRBJ2-4; 8 bases align to TRBD2. With V trimmed by 1 base and J by 3 bases, 8 bases remained unmatched. This CDR3 has 17 amino acids. Germline loops: CDR1 SGHAT, CDR2 FQDESV (reference sequence). CDR3 sequence: CASSLGVQRGHKNIQYF. CDR3 coding DNA: TGTGCCAGCAGCTTAGGAGTCCAGCGGGGGCACAAAAACATTCAGTACTTC. Based on the CDR3 plus reference TRBV11-1 and TRBJ2-4, the full variable domain is EAEVAQSPRYKITEKSQAVAFWCDPISGHATLYWYRQILGQGPELLVQFQDESVVDDSQLPKDRFSAERLKGVDSTLKIQPAELGDSAMYLCASSLGVQRGHKNIQYFGAGTRLSVL.

V is TRBV27 and J is TRBJ2-3, with D possibly matching TRBD2 (5 bases). Germline V gene lookup returns CDR1 MNHEY and CDR2 SMNVEV (reference sequence). This CDR3 is built from 15 residues. Trimming stripped 2 bases from V and 1 base from J, with 10 bases between. Written as DNA, the CDR3 is TGTGCCAGCAGTTTAGAGGGTCTAGGCACAGATACGCAGTATTTT. This codes for CASSLEGLGTDTQYF.

This clone was counted a single time. This chain joins TRBV6-5 and TRBJ2-7; 10 bases match TRBD2. CDR1 and CDR2 from the germline V gene are MNHEY and SVGAGI. V dropped 4 bases and J dropped 8; count of bases not matched to a gene: 5. This CDR3 region has 13 residues. Here the CDR3 DNA reads TGTGCCAGCAGTTTGGGACTAGCGCAGCAGCAGTACTTC. It codes for CASSLGLAQQQYF.

The gene calls are TRBV4-3 and TRBJ2-3; TRBD2 matches at 8 bases. There are 18 residues in the CDR3. Germline CDR1 is LGHNA and CDR2 is YSLEER. J gave up 0 bases and V 0 bases, and 8 bases lay outside the gene matches. Here the CDR3 reads CASSQEPTAGGSTDTQYF. The CDR3 DNA reads TGCGCCAGCAGCCAAGAACCCACGGCGGGGGGTAGCACAGATACGCAGTATTTT.

The chain has TRBV6-4 and TRBJ1-2; 8 nucleotides line up with TRBD1. The J segment lost 1 base and the V segment lost 4 bases, leaving 11 bases of the junction unmatched. Germline CDR1 reads MRHNA; CDR2 reads SNTAGT. This CDR3 is built from 17 residues. The CDR3 here is CASSATGTGILNYGYTF. CDR3 sequence (DNA): TGTGCCAGCAGTGCCACCGGGACAGGAATCCTTAACTATGGCTACACCTTC.

The chain couples TRBV29-1 to TRBJ2-3, with D uncertain. The CDR3 length is 14 residues. Germline-derived CDR1 and CDR2 are SQVTM and ANQGSEA. Deletions cut 1 base from V and 0 bases from J, with 8 bases between. The CDR3 coding sequence is TGCAGCGTTGAAGGGCTCGTAAGCACAGATACGCAGTATTTT. Protein sequence: CSVEGLVSTDTQYF.

V gene TRBV29-1 combines with J gene TRBJ2-1; unclear D gene. V dropped 4 bases and J dropped 7 bases, with 11 bases sitting between them. The length of the CDR3 is 12 residues. Germline CDR1 is SQVTM and CDR2 is ANQGSEA. The CDR3: CSVVYSFNEQFF. In DNA form, the CDR3 reads TGCAGCGTTGTTTATTCGTTTAATGAGCAGTTCTTC.

The V and J genes are TRBV28 and TRBJ2-4, with TRBD2 matching over 8 bases. This CDR3 is 18 amino acids long. Unmatched junction bases numbered 10, after V lost 2 bases and J lost 1 base. Germline CDR1 and CDR2: MDHEN and SYDVKM. The CDR3 coding sequence is TGTGCCAGCAGTTTAGTAGGTGGGCGGGGGGAGGCCAAAAACATTCAGTACTTC. This encodes CASSLVGGRGEAKNIQYF. The whole variable domain, remainder taken from reference TRBV28 and TRBJ2-4, is DVKVTQSSRYLVKRTGEKVFLECVQDMDHENMFWYRQDPGLGLRLIYFSYDVKMKEKGDIPEGYSVSREKKERFSLILESASTNQTSMYLCASSLVGGRGEAKNIQYFGAGTRLSVL.

The CDR3 is CATSRASETQYF. DNA for the CDR3: TGTGCCACCAGCAGAGCATCCGAGACCCAGTACTTC. This chain links TRBV15 with TRBJ2-5; D not certain. This CDR3 is 12 amino acids long. Trimming removed 1 base from V and 5 bases from J, with 5 bases in between. In germline, CDR1 is LNHNV, CDR2 YYDKDF (reference sequence). Full variable domain (outside the CDR3, taken from reference TRBV15 and TRBJ2-5): DAMVIQNPRYQVTQFGKPVTLSCSQTLNHNVMYWYQQKSSQAPKLLFHYYDKDFNNEADTPDNFQSRRPNTSFCFLDIRSPGLGDTAMYLCATSRASETQYFGPGTRLLVL.

The gene calls are TRBV7-6 and TRBJ1-2; maybe TRBD1 (5 bases). Per the germline V gene, CDR1 is SGHVS and CDR2 is FNYEAQ. This CDR3 has 14 residues. V was cut by 1 base and J by 3 bases, with 9 bases left in between. As DNA, the CDR3 is TGTGCCAGCAGCTTAGGGAACAGGCACTATGGCTACACCTTC. Protein sequence: CASSLGNRHYGYTF. Combining the CDR3 with reference TRBV7-6 and TRBJ1-2 gives the whole variable domain GAGVSQSPRYKVTKRGQDVALRCDPISGHVSLYWYRQALGQGPEFLTYFNYEAQQDKSGLPNDRFSAERPEGSISTLTIQRTEQRDSAMYRCASSLGNRHYGYTFGSGTRLTVV.

The chain is built from TRBV4-1 and TRBJ1-4, with D maybe TRBD1 (6 bases). The CDR3 covers 14 residues. The germline gives CDR1 MGHRA, CDR2 YSYEKL. Trimming removed 4 bases from V and 5 bases from J, with 11 bases in between. Here the CDR3 reads CASSLGQFNEKLFF. In DNA form, the CDR3 reads TGCGCCAGCAGCCTTGGACAGTTCAATGAAAAACTGTTTTTT.

The DNA of the CDR3 is TGCGCCAGCAGCCAAGACCCCAGGTCGGGGGGCTGGGACGGGGAGCTGTTTTTT. Translating it yields CASSQDPRSGGWDGELFF. The gene calls are TRBV4-1 and TRBJ2-2, with a tentative D call TRBD2 (7 bases). Trimming took off 0 bases at V and 7 bases at J, with 21 bases between the two ends. CDR3 length: 18 amino acids. Germline V CDR1 and CDR2: MGHRA, YSYEKL.

The chain carries TRBV4-3 and TRBJ2-6; D is uncertain. The CDR3 covers 17 residues. Deletions cut 3 bases from V and 1 base from J, with 13 bases between. The germline V gene encodes CDR1 LGHNA and CDR2 YSLEER. The CDR3 loop reads CASSQSSSVSGANVLTF. CDR3 coding DNA: TGCGCCAGCAGCCAGTCTTCCAGTGTGTCTGGGGCCAACGTCCTGACTTTC.

The rearrangement links TRBV18 to TRBJ2-7, with TRBD1 identical over 8 bases. The V gene's germline CDR1 is KGHSH and CDR2 LQKENI. The CDR3 loop spans 14 amino acids. After removal of 2 bases from V and 3 bases from J, the junction contained 3 bases not matched to a gene. CDR3 sequence: CASSPRQGYYEQYV. The CDR3 nucleotides read TGTGCCAGCTCACCAAGACAGGGGTACTACGAGCAGTACGTC.

The sample holds a few counts of this clone. This rearrangement joins TRBV7-8 to TRBJ2-7; a weak D match, TRBD2 (6 bases). Germline assignment: CDR1 SGHVS and CDR2 FQNEAQ. The CDR3 has 13 amino acids. The V gene lost 2 bases and the J gene lost 5 bases, with 10 bases spanning the gap. CDR3 protein: CASSLTGRHEQYF. Written as DNA, the CDR3 is TGTGCCAGCAGCTTAACGGGGAGGCACGAGCAGTACTTC.

The rearrangement joins TRBV28 to TRBJ1-3, with D unresolved. The germline V gene encodes CDR1 MDHEN and CDR2 SYDVKM. V lost 4 bases and J lost 4, with 11 bases in between. This CDR3 has 14 amino acids. CDR3 DNA sequence: TGTGCCAGCAGTTCCCATGGGAGGGGAAACACCATATATTTT. As protein: CASSSHGRGNTIYF.

V usage is TRBV27 and J usage is TRBJ2-1, with 10 bases that match TRBD1. The CDR3 sequence is 15 residues long. V was pared by 3 bases and J by 3 bases, with 2 bases of the junction left unmatched. Per germline, CDR1 MNHEY and CDR2 SMNVEV (reference sequence). CDR3 in DNA: TGTGCCAGCAGTTTCGGACAGGGGGGCTACAATGAGCAGTTCTTC. Translation: CASSFGQGGYNEQFF.

The V call is TRBV28, the J call TRBJ2-7; 11 nucleotides agree with TRBD2. Germline CDR1 MDHEN, CDR2 SYDVKM. The CDR3 consists of 15 residues. Trimming removed 6 bases from V and 5 bases from J; junction bases left unmatched: 9. The CDR3 protein is CASSSSGGPPHEQYV. As DNA, the CDR3 is TGTGCCAGCAGCTCTAGCGGGGGGCCCCCCCACGAGCAGTACGTC.

This clone has just a few counts. This rearrangement joins TRBV5-6 to TRBJ2-7; TRBD2 matches at 7 bases. Germline CDR1 is SGHDT and CDR2 is YYEEEE. Trimming at V came to 2 bases and at J to 1 base, leaving 3 bases not matched to a gene. The CDR3 totals 14 residues. In nucleotides, the CDR3 is TGTGCCAGCAGCTTTAGGGAGGGGTCCTACGAGCAGTACTTC. Translated: CASSFREGSYEQYF.

The chain recombines TRBV6-5 with TRBJ2-3; maybe TRBD1 (5 bases). V lost 6 bases and J lost 5, with 12 bases in between. Per germline, CDR1 MNHEY and CDR2 SVGAGI. The CDR3 spans 13 residues. CDR3 bases: TGTGCCAGCAGCTATTTCACAGGAGATACGCAGTATTTT. Amino acid sequence: CASSYFTGDTQYF.

This chain uses TRBV10-1 with TRBJ2-1; 9 bases agree with TRBD2. The junction had 5 bases not matched to a gene; V was cut back by 4 bases and J by 4 bases. This CDR3 spans 15 amino acids. CDR1 WNHNN and CDR2 SYGVQD come from the germline V gene (reference sequence). The CDR3: CASSASGLAYNEQFF. The CDR3 DNA reads as TGCGCCAGCAGTGCCTCAGGACTAGCGTACAATGAGCAGTTCTTC.

The chain uses TRBV23-1 and TRBJ2-7; 7 bases are a match to TRBD1. TRBV23-1 is identified as an open reading frame with a role that is uncertain. With 6 bases clipped from V and 1 base from J, the junction kept 12 bases outside the gene matches. The CDR3 extends over 16 amino acids. The chain's CDR3 is CASSPTTDRESYEQYV. CDR3 DNA sequence: TGCGCCAGCAGCCCGACCACCGACAGGGAATCCTACGAGCAGTACGTC.

V and J are TRBV28 and TRBJ1-1; a possible D gene is TRBD1 (5 bases). The CDR3 covers 14 residues. Deletions cut 2 bases from V and 4 bases from J, with 11 bases between. Germline assignment: CDR1 MDHEN and CDR2 SYDVKM. In nucleotides, the CDR3 is TGTGCCAGCAGTTTAGCAGGGATGGGCACTGAAGCTTTCTTT. This encodes CASSLAGMGTEAFF. Full variable domain (outside the CDR3, taken from reference TRBV28 and TRBJ1-1): DVKVTQSSRYLVKRTGEKVFLECVQDMDHENMFWYRQDPGLGLRLIYFSYDVKMKEKGDIPEGYSVSREKKERFSLILESASTNQTSMYLCASSLAGMGTEAFFGQGTRLTVV.